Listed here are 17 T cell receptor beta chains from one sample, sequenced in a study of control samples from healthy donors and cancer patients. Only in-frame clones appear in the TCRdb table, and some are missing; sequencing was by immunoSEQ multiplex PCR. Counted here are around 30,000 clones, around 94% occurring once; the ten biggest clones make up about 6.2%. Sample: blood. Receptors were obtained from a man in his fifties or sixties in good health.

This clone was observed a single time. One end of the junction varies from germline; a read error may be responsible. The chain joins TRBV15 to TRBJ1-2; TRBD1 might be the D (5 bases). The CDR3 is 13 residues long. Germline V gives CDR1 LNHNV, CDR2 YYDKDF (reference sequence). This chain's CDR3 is CATSEGRDGTSVF. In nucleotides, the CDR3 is TGTGCCACTAGCGAGGGGAGGGATGGGACGAGCGTATTC.

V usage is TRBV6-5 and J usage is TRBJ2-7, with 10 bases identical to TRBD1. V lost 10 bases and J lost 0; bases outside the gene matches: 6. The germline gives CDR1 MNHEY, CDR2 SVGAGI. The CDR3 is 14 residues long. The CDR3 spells CATVRTGGSYEQYF. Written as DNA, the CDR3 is TGTGCCACCGTCCGGACAGGGGGCTCCTACGAGCAGTACTTC.

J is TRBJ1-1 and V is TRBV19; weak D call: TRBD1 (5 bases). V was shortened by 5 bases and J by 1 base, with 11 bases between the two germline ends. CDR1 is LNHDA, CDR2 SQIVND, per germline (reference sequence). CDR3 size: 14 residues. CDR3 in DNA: TGTGCCAGTAGTCCCCGGGACCCGAACACTGAAGCTTTCTTT. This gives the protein CASSPRDPNTEAFF.

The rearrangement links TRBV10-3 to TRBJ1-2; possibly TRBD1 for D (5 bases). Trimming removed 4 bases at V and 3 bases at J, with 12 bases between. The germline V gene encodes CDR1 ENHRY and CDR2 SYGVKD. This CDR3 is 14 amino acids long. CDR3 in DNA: TGTGCCATCAGTGGGGGGGGTACCTACTATGGCTACACCTTC. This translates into CAISGGGTYYGYTF.

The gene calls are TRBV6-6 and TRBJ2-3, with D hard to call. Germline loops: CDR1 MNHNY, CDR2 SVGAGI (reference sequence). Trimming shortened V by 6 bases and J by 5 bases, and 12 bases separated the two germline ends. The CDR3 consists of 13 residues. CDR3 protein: CASRLQNEDTQYF. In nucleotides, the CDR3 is TGTGCCAGCAGATTACAGAATGAAGATACGCAGTATTTT.

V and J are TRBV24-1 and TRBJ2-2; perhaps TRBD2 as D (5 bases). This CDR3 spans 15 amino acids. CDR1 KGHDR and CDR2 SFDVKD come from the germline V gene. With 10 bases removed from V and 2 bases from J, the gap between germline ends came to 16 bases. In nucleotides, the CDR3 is TGTGCCACTTCCCCCACCGGGGTTAACACCGGGGAGCTGTTTTTT. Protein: CATSPTGVNTGELFF.

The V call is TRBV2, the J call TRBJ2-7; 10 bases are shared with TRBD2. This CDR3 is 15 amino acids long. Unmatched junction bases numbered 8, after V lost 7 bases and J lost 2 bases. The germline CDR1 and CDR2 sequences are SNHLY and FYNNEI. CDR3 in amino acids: CASTPSGGLTYEQYF. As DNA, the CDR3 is TGTGCCAGCACACCTAGCGGGGGCCTAACCTACGAGCAGTACTTC.

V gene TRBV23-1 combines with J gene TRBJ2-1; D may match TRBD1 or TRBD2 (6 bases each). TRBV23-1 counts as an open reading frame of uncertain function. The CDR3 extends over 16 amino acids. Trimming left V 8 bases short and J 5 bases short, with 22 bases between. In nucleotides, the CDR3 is TGCGCCAGCCAGGAAAAGGGGGGACTCCTAGACAATGAGCAGTTCTTC. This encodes CASQEKGGLLDNEQFF.

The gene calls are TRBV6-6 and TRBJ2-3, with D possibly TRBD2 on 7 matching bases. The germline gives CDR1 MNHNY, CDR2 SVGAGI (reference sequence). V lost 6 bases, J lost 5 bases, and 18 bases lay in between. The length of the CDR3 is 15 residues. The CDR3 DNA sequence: TGTGCCAGCAGCTTAGTTGGCGGGGGCGTAGATACGCAGTATTTT. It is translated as CASSLVGGGVDTQYF.

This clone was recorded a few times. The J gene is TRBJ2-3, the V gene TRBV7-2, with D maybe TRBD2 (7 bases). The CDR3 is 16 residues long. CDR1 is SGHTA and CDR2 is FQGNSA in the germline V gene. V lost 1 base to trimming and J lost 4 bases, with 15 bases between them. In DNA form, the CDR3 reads TGTGCCAGCAGCTTAGGTCCGGGGGGCGGGTCAGATACGCAGTATTTT. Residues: CASSLGPGGGSDTQYF.

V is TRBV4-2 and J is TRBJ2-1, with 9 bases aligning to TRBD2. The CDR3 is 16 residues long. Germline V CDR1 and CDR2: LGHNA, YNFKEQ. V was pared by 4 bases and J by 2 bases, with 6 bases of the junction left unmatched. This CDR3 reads CASSPELAGAYNEQFF. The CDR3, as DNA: TGTGCCAGCAGCCCGGAATTAGCGGGGGCCTACAATGAGCAGTTCTTC.

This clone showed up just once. The CDR3 region is CSTTGDPNYGYTF. Written as DNA, the CDR3 is TGCAGCACAACGGGTGACCCTAACTATGGCTACACCTTC. This chain links TRBV29-1 with TRBJ1-2; the D is unclear. Per the germline V gene, CDR1 is SQVTM and CDR2 is ANQGSEA. Between the trimmed V and J ends, which lost 8 bases and 0 bases, there was a span of 13 bases. There are 13 residues in the CDR3.

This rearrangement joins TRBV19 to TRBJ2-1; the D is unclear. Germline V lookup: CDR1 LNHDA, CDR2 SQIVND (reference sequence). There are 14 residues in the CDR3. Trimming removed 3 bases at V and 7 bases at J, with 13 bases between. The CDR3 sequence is CASSIRVPLNEQFF. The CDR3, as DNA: TGTGCCAGTAGTATTCGGGTACCCTTGAATGAGCAGTTCTTC.

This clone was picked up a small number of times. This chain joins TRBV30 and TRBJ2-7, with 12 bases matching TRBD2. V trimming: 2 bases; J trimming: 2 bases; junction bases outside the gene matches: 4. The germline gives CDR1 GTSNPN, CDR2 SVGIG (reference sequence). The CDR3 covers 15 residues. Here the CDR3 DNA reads TGTGCCTGGAGTTCGACTAGCGGGGGAACCTACGAGCAGTACTTC. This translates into CAWSSTSGGTYEQYF.

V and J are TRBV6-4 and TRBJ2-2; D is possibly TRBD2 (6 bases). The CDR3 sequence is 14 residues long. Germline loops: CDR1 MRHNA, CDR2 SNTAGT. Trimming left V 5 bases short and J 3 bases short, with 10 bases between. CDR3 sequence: CASSSSGDTGELFF. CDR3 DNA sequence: TGTGCCAGCAGTTCCTCGGGGGACACCGGGGAGCTGTTTTTT.

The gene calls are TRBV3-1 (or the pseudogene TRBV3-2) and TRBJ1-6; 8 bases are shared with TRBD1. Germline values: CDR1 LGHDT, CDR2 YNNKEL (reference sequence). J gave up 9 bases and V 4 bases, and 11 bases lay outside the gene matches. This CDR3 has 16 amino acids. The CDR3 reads CASSPSAGTGGSPLHF. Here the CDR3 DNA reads TGTGCCAGCAGCCCGTCCGCCGGGACAGGCGGTTCACCCCTCCACTTT.

CDR3 loop: CASSLWVTVGNTIYF. For the CDR3, the DNA is TGTGCCAGCAGCTTATGGGTGACGGTGGGAAACACCATATATTTT. The gene calls are TRBV7-8 and TRBJ1-3; D gene uncertain. The germline V gene encodes CDR1 SGHVS and CDR2 FQNEAQ. The CDR3 spans 15 residues. V gave up 2 bases and J gave up 4 bases, with 12 bases separating them.